A single T cell receptor beta chain is shown here with its context. Its antigen is currently unknown. The data belong to a study of shared clonotypes between healthy human individuals. The study, taken as a whole, reports: Naive subsets generally had larger estimated richness than memory subsets. Even with large depth, rarefaction showed that sorted-subset sequencing was incomplete.

Generated by immunoSEQ multiplex PCR, the TCRdb table keeps only in-frame clones and is missing some. The data contain under 750,000 clones, just under 75% of them singletons. V gave up 0 bases and J gave up 0 bases, with 11 bases separating them. The germline V gene has CDR1 LGHNT and CDR2 FRNRAP. The CDR3 has 16 residues. Source material: memory CD4+ T cells sorted from blood. Subset meaning: CD45RA-negative fraction. The clonotype originates from a woman aged 30 to 39 in good health. The rearrangement joins TRBV12-5 to TRBJ1-1, with D unclear. For the CDR3, the DNA is TGTGCTAGTGGTTTGGTACTCGGACTTATGAACACTGAAGCTTTCTTT. Amino acid sequence: CASGLVLGLMNTEAFF.